This TCR beta chain was identified in a study of beta chain features in type 1 diabetes. Study-wide findings and caveats: All four CD4+ subsets of Type 1 diabetes patients contained TCRB CDR3s that were moderately but significantly shorter. There was no resolution here of whether HLA type influences TCRB rearrangement.

This clone has ten or more counts. Its specificity is not known. CDR3 length: 16 residues. The germline V and J ends were trimmed by 2 bases and 0 bases, with 10 bases remaining between them. In germline, CDR1 is SGHTA, CDR2 FQGNSA. A heparinised blood draw that averaged roughly 110 mL was obtained once from each donor. Based on CD45RO/CCR7/CD25/CD127/CD95/CD27, CD4+ regulatory, stem cell-like memory, naive and central memory cells were sorted. Once sorted, every population was more than 95% pure. cDNA synthesis used the whole RNA isolate, giving expressed TCRB sequences. TCRdb keeps only in-frame clones here, not all; method: immunoSEQ multiplex PCR. The table has some 360,000 clones, 9.6% seen once.

This receptor was taken from a man aged 30-40 years with type 1 diabetes. Sequenced material: central memory CD4+ T cells from blood. V and J are TRBV7-2 and TRBJ1-4; the D is unclear. CDR3 DNA: TGTGCCAGCAGCTTAAGCAGGCCTGCAACTAATGAAAAACTGTTTTTT. Translation: CASSLSRPATNEKLFF.